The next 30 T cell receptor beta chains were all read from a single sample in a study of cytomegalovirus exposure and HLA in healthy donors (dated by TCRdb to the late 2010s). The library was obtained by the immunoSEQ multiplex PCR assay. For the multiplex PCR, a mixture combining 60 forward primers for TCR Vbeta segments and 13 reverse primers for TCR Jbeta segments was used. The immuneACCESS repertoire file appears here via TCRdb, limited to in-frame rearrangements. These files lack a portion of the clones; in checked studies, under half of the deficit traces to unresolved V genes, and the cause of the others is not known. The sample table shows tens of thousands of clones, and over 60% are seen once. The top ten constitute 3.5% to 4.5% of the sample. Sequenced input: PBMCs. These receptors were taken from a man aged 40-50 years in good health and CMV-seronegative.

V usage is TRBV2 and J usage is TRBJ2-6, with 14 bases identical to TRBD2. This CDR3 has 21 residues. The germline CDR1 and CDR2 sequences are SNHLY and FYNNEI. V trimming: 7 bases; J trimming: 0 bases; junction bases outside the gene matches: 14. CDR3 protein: CASNGPGLAGVSNSGANVLTF. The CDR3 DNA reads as TGTGCCAGCAATGGTCCGGGACTAGCGGGAGTTTCTAACTCTGGGGCCAACGTCCTGACTTTC.

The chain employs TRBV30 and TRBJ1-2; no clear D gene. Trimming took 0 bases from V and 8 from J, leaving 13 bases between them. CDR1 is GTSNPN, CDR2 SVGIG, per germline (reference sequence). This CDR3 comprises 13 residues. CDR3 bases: TGTGCCTGGAGTGTAAGGCTAGAGTTAGGCTACACCTTC. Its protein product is CAWSVRLELGYTF.

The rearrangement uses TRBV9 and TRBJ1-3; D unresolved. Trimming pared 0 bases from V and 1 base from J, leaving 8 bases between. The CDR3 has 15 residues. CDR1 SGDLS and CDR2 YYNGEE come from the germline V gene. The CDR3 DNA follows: TGTGCCAGCAGCGTAGATGGCCATTCTGGAAACACCATATATTTT. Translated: CASSVDGHSGNTIYF.

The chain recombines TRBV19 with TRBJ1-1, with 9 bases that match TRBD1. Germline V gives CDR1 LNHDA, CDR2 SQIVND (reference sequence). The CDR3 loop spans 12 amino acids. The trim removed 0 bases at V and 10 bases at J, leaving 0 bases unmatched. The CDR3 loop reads CASSIEGQGAFF. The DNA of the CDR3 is TGTGCCAGTAGTATAGAGGGACAGGGAGCTTTCTTT. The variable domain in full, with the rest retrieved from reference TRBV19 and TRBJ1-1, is DGGITQSPKYLFRKEGQNVTLSCEQNLNHDAMYWYRQDPGQGLRLIYYSQIVNDFQKGDIAEGYSVSREKKESFPLTVTSAQKNPTAFYLCASSIEGQGAFFGQGTRLTVV.

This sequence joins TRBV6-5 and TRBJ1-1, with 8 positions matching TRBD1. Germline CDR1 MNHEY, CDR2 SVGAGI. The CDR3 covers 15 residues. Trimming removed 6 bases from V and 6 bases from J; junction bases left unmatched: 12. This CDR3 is CASRPSGQGNSEAFF. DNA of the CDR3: TGTGCCAGCAGGCCATCAGGACAGGGTAACTCTGAAGCTTTCTTT.

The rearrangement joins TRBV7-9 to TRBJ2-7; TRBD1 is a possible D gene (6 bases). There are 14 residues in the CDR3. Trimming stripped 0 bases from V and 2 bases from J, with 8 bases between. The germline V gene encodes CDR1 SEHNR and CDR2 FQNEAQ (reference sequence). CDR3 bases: TGTGCCAGCAGCTTAGCTGGACAGACCTACGAGCAGTACTTC. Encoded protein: CASSLAGQTYEQYF.

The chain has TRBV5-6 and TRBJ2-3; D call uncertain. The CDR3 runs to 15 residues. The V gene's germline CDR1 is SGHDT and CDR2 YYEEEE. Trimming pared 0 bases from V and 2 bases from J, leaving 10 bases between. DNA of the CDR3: TGTGCCAGCAGCTTGGCACAGTTAAACACAGATACGCAGTATTTT. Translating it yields CASSLAQLNTDTQYF.

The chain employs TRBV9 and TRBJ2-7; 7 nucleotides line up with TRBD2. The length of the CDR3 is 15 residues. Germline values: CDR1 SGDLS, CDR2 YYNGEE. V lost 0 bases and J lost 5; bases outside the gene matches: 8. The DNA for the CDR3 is TGTGCCAGCAGCGTAGGTGGCGGGAGCATACACGAGCAGTACTTC. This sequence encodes CASSVGGGSIHEQYF.

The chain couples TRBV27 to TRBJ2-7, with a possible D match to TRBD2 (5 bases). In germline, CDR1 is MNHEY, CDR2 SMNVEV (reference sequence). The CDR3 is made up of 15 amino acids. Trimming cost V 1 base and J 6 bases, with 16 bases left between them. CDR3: CASSLYLLGRGEQYF. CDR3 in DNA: TGTGCCAGCAGTTTATATTTGTTGGGGAGAGGCGAGCAGTACTTC.

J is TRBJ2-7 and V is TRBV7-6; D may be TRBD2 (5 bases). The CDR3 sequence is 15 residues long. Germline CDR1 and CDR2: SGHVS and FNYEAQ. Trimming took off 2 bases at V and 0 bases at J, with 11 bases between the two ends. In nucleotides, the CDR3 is TGTGCCAGCAGCTTATCTAGCCGGAGCTCCTACGAGCAGTACTTC. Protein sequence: CASSLSSRSSYEQYF.

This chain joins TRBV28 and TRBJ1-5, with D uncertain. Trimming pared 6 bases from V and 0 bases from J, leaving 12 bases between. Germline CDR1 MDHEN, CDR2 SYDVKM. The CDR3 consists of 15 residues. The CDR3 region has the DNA TGTGCCAGCAGCCGACAAGTTTATAGCAATCAGCCCCAGCATTTT. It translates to CASSRQVYSNQPQHF.

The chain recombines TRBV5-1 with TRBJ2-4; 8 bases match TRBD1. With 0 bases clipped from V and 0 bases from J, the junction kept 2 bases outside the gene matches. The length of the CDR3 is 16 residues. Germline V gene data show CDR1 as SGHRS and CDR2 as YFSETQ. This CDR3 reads CASSLGQGIAKNIQYF. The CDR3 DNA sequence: TGCGCCAGCAGCTTGGGACAGGGGATAGCCAAAAACATTCAGTACTTC.

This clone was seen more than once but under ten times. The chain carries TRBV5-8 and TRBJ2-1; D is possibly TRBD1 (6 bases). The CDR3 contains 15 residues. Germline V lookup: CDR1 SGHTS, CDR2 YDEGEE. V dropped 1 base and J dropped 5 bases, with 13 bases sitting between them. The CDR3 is CASSLKQGYHNEQFF. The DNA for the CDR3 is TGTGCCAGCAGCTTGAAGCAGGGGTATCACAATGAGCAGTTCTTC.

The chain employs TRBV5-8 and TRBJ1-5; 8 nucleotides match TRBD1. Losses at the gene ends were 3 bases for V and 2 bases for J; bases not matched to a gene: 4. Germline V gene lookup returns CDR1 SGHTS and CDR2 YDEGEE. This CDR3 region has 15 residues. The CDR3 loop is CASSWTGSGNQPQHF. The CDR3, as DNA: TGTGCCAGCAGCTGGACAGGGAGCGGCAATCAGCCCCAGCATTTT.

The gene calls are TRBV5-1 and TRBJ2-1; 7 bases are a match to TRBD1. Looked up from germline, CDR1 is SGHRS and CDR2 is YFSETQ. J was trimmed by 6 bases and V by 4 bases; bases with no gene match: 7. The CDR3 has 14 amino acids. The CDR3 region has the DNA TGCGCCAGCAGCGCGACAGGGTTAGGCAATGAGCAGTTCTTC. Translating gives CASSATGLGNEQFF.

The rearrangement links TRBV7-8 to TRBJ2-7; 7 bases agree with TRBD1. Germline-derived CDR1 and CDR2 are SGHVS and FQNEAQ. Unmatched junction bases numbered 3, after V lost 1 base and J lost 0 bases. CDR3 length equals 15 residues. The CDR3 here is CASSLGGTASYEQYF. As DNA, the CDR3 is TGTGCCAGCAGCTTAGGTGGGACAGCCTCCTACGAGCAGTACTTC.

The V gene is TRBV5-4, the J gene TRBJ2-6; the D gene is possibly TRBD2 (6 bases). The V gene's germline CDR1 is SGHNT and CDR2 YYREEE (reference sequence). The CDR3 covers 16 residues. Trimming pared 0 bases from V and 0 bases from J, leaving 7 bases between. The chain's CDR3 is CASSLVGSSGANVLTF. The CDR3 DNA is TGTGCCAGCAGCTTGGTCGGGAGCTCTGGGGCCAACGTCCTGACTTTC.

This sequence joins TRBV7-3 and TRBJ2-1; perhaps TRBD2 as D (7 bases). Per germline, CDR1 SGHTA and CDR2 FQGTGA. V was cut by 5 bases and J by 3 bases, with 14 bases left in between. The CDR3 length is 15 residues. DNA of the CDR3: TGTGCCAGCAGCAAGGGAGGGGGAGGCTACAATGAGCAGTTCTTC. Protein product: CASSKGGGGYNEQFF.

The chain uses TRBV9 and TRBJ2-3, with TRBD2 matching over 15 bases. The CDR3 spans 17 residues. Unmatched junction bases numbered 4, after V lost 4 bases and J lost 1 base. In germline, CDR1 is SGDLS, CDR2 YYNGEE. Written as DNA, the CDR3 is TGTGCCAGCAGCTTGGGGACTAGCGGGAGGCGCACAGATACGCAGTATTTT. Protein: CASSLGTSGRRTDTQYF.

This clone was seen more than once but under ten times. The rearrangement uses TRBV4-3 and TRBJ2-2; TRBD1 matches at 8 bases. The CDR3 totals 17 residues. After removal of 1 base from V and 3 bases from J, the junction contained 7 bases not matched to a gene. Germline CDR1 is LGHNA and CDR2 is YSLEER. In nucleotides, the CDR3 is TGCGCCAGCAGCCAAGCCGGACAGGGCTGGGACACCGGGGAGCTGTTTTTT. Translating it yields CASSQAGQGWDTGELFF.

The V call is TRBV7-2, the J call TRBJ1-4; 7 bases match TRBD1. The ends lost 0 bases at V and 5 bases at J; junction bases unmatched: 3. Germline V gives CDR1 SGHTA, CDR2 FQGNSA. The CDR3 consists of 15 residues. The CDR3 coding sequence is TGTGCCAGCAGCTTAGCGAGAGGGGGCAATGAAAAACTGTTTTTT. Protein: CASSLARGGNEKLFF.

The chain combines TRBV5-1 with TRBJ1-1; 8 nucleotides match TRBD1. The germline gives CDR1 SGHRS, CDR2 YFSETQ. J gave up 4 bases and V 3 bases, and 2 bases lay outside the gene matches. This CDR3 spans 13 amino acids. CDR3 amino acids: CASSSGTGTEAFF. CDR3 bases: TGCGCCAGCAGCTCAGGGACAGGCACTGAAGCTTTCTTT.

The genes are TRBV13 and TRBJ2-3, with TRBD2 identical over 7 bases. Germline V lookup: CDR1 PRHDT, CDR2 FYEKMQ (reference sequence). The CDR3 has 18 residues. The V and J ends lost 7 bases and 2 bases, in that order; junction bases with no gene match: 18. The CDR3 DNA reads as TGTGCCAGCACCACCCGAGGTCGGGAGGCTAGCTCCACAGATACGCAGTATTTT. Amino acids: CASTTRGREASSTDTQYF.

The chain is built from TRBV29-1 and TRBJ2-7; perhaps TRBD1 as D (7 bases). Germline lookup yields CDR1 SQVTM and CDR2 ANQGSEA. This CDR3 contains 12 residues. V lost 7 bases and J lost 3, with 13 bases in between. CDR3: CSAGDRIYEQYF. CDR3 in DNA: TGCAGCGCGGGGGACAGAATCTACGAGCAGTACTTC.

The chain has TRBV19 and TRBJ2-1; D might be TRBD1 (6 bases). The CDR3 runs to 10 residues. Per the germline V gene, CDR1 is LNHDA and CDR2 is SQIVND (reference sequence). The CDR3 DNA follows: TGTACCCCTAGGGGGAATGAGCAGTTCTTC. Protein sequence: CTPRGNEQFF.

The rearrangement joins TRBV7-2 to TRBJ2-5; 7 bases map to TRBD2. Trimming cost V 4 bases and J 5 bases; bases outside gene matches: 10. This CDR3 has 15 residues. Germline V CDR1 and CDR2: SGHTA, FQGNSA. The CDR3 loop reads CASSSSGIGAETQYF. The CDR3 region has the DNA TGTGCCAGCAGCTCAAGCGGGATCGGGGCTGAGACCCAGTACTTC.

The CDR3 here is CASSVGRDYEQYF. The CDR3 DNA is TGTGCCAGCAGTGTTGGCAGGGACTACGAGCAGTACTTC. The chain employs TRBV2 and TRBJ2-7, with D perhaps TRBD1 (5 bases). V dropped 4 bases and J dropped 3 bases, with 10 bases sitting between them. This CDR3 contains 13 residues. Germline lookup yields CDR1 SNHLY and CDR2 FYNNEI.

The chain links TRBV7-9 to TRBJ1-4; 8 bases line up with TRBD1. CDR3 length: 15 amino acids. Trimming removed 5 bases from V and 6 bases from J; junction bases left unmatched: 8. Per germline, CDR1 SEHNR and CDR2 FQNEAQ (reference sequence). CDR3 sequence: CASSPDRGGDEKLFF. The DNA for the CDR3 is TGTGCCAGCAGCCCCGACAGGGGTGGGGATGAAAAACTGTTTTTT.

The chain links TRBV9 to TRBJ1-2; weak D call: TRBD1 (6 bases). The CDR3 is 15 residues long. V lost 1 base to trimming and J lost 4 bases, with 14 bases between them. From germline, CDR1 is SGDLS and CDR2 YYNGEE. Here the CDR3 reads CASSVRDTSGYGYTF. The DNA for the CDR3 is TGTGCCAGCAGCGTAAGGGACACCTCGGGCTATGGCTACACCTTC.

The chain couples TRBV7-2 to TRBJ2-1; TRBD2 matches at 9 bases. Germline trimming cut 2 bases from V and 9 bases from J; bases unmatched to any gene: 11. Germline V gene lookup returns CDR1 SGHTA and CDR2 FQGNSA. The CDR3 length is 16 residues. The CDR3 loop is CASSLSVRAGGREQFF. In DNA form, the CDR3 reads TGTGCCAGCAGCTTATCGGTTCGGGCGGGAGGGCGTGAGCAGTTCTTC.